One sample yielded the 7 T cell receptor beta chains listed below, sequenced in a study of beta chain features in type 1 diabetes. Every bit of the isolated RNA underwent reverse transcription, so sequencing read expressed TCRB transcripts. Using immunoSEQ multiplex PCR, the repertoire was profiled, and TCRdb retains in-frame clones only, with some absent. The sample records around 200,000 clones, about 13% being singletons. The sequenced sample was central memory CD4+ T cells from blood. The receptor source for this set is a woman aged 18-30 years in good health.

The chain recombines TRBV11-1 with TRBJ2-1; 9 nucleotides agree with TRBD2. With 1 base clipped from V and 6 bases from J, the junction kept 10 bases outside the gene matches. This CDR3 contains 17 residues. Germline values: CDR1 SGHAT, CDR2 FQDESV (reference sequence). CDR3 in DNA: TGTGCCAGCAGCTTAGTTAGCGGGAGACGTGTAGGCAATGAGCAGTTCTTC. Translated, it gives CASSLVSGRRVGNEQFF.

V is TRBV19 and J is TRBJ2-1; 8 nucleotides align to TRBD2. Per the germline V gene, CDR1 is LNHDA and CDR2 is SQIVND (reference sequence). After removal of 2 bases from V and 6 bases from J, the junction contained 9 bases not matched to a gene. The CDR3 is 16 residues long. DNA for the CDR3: TGTGCCAGTAGTATACTAGCGGGTCTCGTGAGCAATGAGCAGTTCTTC. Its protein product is CASSILAGLVSNEQFF.

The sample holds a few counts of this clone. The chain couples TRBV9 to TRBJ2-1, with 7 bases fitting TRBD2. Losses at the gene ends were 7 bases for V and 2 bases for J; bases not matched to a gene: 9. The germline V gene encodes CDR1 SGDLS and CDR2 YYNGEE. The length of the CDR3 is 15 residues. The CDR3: CASSRSGTTYNEQFF. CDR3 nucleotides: TGTGCCAGCTCACGCTCGGGGACTACCTACAATGAGCAGTTCTTC. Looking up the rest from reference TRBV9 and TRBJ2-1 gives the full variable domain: DSGVTQTPKHLITATGQRVTLRCSPRSGDLSVYWYQQSLDQGLQFLIQYYNGEERAKGNILERFSAQQFPDLHSELNLSSLELGDSALYFCASSRSGTTYNEQFFGPGTRLTVL.

CDR3 coding DNA: TGTGCCAGTAGTTCCCCAGGCGGGGGGAACACCGGGGAGCTGTTTTTT. It is translated as CASSSPGGGNTGELFF. The chain is built from TRBV19 and TRBJ2-2, with 7 bases matching TRBD2. The CDR3 has 16 amino acids. Germline V gene data show CDR1 as LNHDA and CDR2 as SQIVND (reference sequence). After removal of 5 bases from V and 1 base from J, the junction contained 7 bases not matched to a gene.

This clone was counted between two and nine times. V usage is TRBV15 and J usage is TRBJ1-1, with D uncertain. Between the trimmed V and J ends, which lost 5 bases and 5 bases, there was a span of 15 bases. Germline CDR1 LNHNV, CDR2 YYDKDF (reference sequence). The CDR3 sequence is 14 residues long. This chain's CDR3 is CATSVPFRSTEAFF. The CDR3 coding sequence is TGTGCCACCAGCGTTCCCTTCCGGTCTACTGAAGCTTTCTTT. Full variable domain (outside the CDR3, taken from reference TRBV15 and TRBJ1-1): DAMVIQNPRYQVTQFGKPVTLSCSQTLNHNVMYWYQQKSSQAPKLLFHYYDKDFNNEADTPDNFQSRRPNTSFCFLDIRSPGLGDTAMYLCATSVPFRSTEAFFGQGTRLTVV.

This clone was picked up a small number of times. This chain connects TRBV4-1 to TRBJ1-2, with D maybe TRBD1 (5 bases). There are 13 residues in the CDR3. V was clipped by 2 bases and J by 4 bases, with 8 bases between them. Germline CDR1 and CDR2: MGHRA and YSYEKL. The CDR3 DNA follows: TGCGCCAGCAGCCAACCAGGGTCCTATGGCTACACCTTC. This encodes CASSQPGSYGYTF.

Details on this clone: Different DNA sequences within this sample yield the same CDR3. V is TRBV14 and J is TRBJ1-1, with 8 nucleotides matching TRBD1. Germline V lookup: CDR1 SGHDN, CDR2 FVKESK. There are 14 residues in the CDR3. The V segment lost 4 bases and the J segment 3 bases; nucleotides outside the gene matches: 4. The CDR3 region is CASSRLQGDTEAFF. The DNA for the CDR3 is TGTGCCAGCAGCCGACTACAGGGGGACACTGAAGCTTTCTTT.